This entry features one TCR beta chain sequence. Profiling relied on immunoSEQ multiplex PCR, and the TCRdb table lists in-frame clones only, not all of them. The repertoire holds approximately 40,000 clones, with about nine tenths as singletons. This record comes from a study of T cell changes during pregnancy in multiple sclerosis. The CDR3 is 14 residues long. V lost 5 bases to trimming and J lost 0 bases, with 9 bases between them. Looked up from germline, CDR1 is MNHNS and CDR2 is SASEGT. This receptor was taken from a female donor with multiple sclerosis, enrolled in a pregnancy study. This specimen was CD8+ T cells from peripheral blood mononuclear cells, taken in the third trimester of pregnancy. The chain has TRBV6-1 and TRBJ2-3, with D possibly matching TRBD1 (5 bases). The CDR3, as DNA: TGTGCCAGCAGTAAGACAGCTAGCACAGATACGCAGTATTTT. As protein: CASSKTASTDTQYF.